Below, 16 T cell receptor beta chains from the same sample are listed, as sequenced in a study of blood T cell repertoires in COVID-19. Assay used: immunoSEQ multiplex PCR; TCRdb lists only in-frame clones, some missing. Found here are roughly 120,000 clones, 81% of them singletons; the top ten hold approximately 1.5%. Sequenced material: peripheral blood. These receptors were collected from a man between 45 and 60 years old with acute or convalescent COVID-19.

The rearrangement links TRBV19 to TRBJ1-2; TRBD1 agrees at 7 bases. V shed 5 bases and J 6 bases; nucleotides not matched to a gene: 9. Germline V CDR1 and CDR2: LNHDA, SQIVND (reference sequence). This CDR3 is built from 14 residues. The CDR3 nucleotides read TGTGCCAGTAGTCCGGGACAGTTTCGGGATGGCTACACCTTC. Translated: CASSPGQFRDGYTF.

The chain employs TRBV9 and TRBJ2-5, with D possibly matching TRBD2 (5 bases). This CDR3 has 15 amino acids. Germline V gene sequence: CDR1 SGDLS, CDR2 YYNGEE. V shed 0 bases and J shed 2 bases, with 11 bases lying between them. Written as DNA, the CDR3 is TGTGCCAGCAGCGTAGAAGGAGGACCACAAGAGACCCAGTACTTC. Its protein is CASSVEGGPQETQYF.

The chain carries TRBV4-2 and TRBJ2-1, with TRBD1 matching over 9 bases. The CDR3 length is 15 residues. The germline gives CDR1 LGHNA, CDR2 YNFKEQ. V lost 4 bases and J lost 8; bases outside the gene matches: 9. The chain's CDR3 is CASSPGQGVLDEQFF. Written as DNA, the CDR3 is TGTGCCAGCAGCCCGGGACAGGGTGTTTTGGATGAGCAGTTCTTC.

V usage is TRBV24-1 and J usage is TRBJ1-5, with 7 bases that match TRBD1. The V gene end was trimmed by 4 bases and the J gene end by 5 bases; junction bases not matched to a gene: 10. The CDR3 length is 16 residues. The V gene's germline CDR1 is KGHDR and CDR2 SFDVKD. The CDR3 sequence is CATSDRTGDLDQPQHF. CDR3 nucleotides: TGTGCCACCAGTGACCGAACAGGGGACTTAGATCAGCCCCAGCATTTT.

The J gene is TRBJ2-1, the V gene TRBV24-1; weak D call: TRBD1 (6 bases). Trimming shortened V by 0 bases and J by 9 bases, and 14 bases separated the two germline ends. The CDR3 has 15 residues. Per germline, CDR1 KGHDR and CDR2 SFDVKD. The DNA for the CDR3 is TGTGCCACCAGTGATTTGGTACAGGGCCAGGGTGAGCAGTTCTTC. Translation: CATSDLVQGQGEQFF.

This clone turned up a few times. This chain uses TRBV3-1 (or the pseudogene TRBV3-2) with TRBJ2-7; D ambiguous. Germline V gives CDR1 LGHDT, CDR2 YNNKEL (reference sequence). Trimming left V 0 bases short and J 9 bases short, with 12 bases between. The CDR3 length is 13 residues. The CDR3 DNA reads as TGTGCCAGCAGCCAAGATAGATCGGGTGGGCAGTACTTC. Protein product: CASSQDRSGGQYF.

This chain links TRBV10-3 with TRBJ1-1; TRBD1 agrees at 7 bases. V lost 2 bases, J lost 5 bases, and 5 bases stayed unmatched. CDR3 length: 14 residues. Germline-derived CDR1 and CDR2 are ENHRY and SYGVKD. The CDR3 loop is CAISEIQGITEAFF. In DNA, the CDR3 is TGTGCCATCAGTGAGATACAGGGGATAACTGAAGCTTTCTTT.

The chain links TRBV5-1 to TRBJ1-5, with 8 bases aligning to TRBD1. V was clipped by 2 bases and J by 6 bases; unmatched bases: 4. The CDR3 consists of 14 residues. Germline V gives CDR1 SGHRS, CDR2 YFSETQ. CDR3 region: CASSLGTGSQPQHF. DNA of the CDR3: TGCGCCAGCAGCTTAGGGACAGGTAGTCAGCCCCAGCATTTT.

This clone was detected only once. The chain combines TRBV28 with TRBJ2-7, with 7 bases identical to TRBD1. V gave up 7 bases and J gave up 6 bases; unmatched junction bases: 9. Germline V lookup: CDR1 MDHEN, CDR2 SYDVKM. CDR3 length: 13 residues. CDR3 sequence: CASTSTGTGEQYF. CDR3 DNA sequence: TGTGCCAGCACCTCGACAGGGACGGGCGAGCAGTACTTC.

The chain couples TRBV10-3 to TRBJ1-4; a weak D match, TRBD1 (5 bases). CDR1 is ENHRY and CDR2 is SYGVKD in the germline V gene. Trimming pared 0 bases from V and 5 bases from J, leaving 7 bases between. The length of the CDR3 is 14 residues. The CDR3 sequence: CAISESGGNEKLFF. The CDR3, as DNA: TGTGCCATCAGTGAGTCCGGGGGGAATGAAAAACTGTTTTTT.

The CDR3 spells CASSPRDTEAFF. The CDR3 DNA reads as TGTGCCAGCAGCCCCAGGGACACTGAAGCTTTCTTT. The chain has TRBV5-4 and TRBJ1-1; D perhaps matches TRBD1 (5 bases). V lost 4 bases and J 3 bases, leaving 7 bases between the germline ends. CDR1 SGHNT and CDR2 YYREEE come from the germline V gene (reference sequence). The CDR3 consists of 12 residues.

In this sample, this clone turned up once. This chain connects TRBV28 to TRBJ1-4; D might be TRBD1 (6 bases). The germline V and J ends were trimmed by 7 bases and 1 base, with 16 bases remaining between them. Germline V lookup: CDR1 MDHEN, CDR2 SYDVKM. The CDR3 runs 16 residues. In nucleotides, the CDR3 is TGTGCCAGCACCCGGGCGGGGGCTGGAACTAATGAAAAACTGTTTTTT. The encoded protein is CASTRAGAGTNEKLFF.

This clone was recorded a few times. This rearrangement joins TRBV6-5 to TRBJ1-6; 7 bases fit TRBD1. There are 15 residues in the CDR3. Per germline, CDR1 MNHEY and CDR2 SVGAGI. The V segment lost 2 bases and the J segment 7 bases; nucleotides outside the gene matches: 5. CDR3 sequence reads: CASSYRGRGNSPLHF. The CDR3, as DNA: TGTGCCAGCAGTTACAGGGGGCGCGGGAATTCACCCCTCCACTTT.

The chain uses TRBV5-1 and TRBJ1-4, with TRBD1 matching over 8 bases. The CDR3 is made up of 15 amino acids. Germline-derived CDR1 and CDR2 are SGHRS and YFSETQ. The ends lost 4 bases at V and 4 bases at J; junction bases unmatched: 6. The CDR3 sequence is CASSPGQAINEKLFF. The CDR3 DNA sequence: TGCGCCAGCAGCCCGGGACAGGCGATTAATGAAAAACTGTTTTTT.

This rearrangement joins TRBV9 to TRBJ2-2; tentative D call: TRBD1 (6 bases). Germline CDR1 SGDLS, CDR2 YYNGEE. The length of the CDR3 is 15 residues. With 3 bases removed from V and 2 bases from J, the gap between germline ends came to 11 bases. CDR3 sequence: CASSDTGTNTGELFF. The CDR3 coding sequence is TGTGCCAGCAGCGATACAGGGACCAACACCGGGGAGCTGTTTTTT.

This clone was detected only once. The chain employs TRBV29-1 and TRBJ2-1; 9 nucleotides agree with TRBD1. CDR3 length equals 16 residues. Germline CDR1 reads SQVTM; CDR2 reads ANQGSEA. With 8 bases clipped from V and 3 bases from J, the junction kept 14 bases outside the gene matches. The CDR3 region has the DNA TGCAGCAGTGGTGGGTCCGGGACAGGGCTCTACAATGAGCAGTTCTTC. Protein product: CSSGGSGTGLYNEQFF.